The 15 T cell receptor beta chains listed next were all sequenced from one sample in a study of PD-1 blockade in classical Hodgkin lymphoma. Exposure to brentuximab vedotin varied, and each patient had relapsed following autologous stem cell transplantation. Profiling relied on immunoSEQ multiplex PCR, and the TCRdb table lists in-frame clones only, not all of them. In the table there are about 62,000 clones, around 88% of which are singletons. Sequences were derived from peripheral blood mononuclear cells (PBMCs), sampled at baseline. The receptors were gathered from a human donor with classical Hodgkin lymphoma.

The V and J genes are TRBV23-1 and TRBJ2-4, with D unresolved. TRBV23-1 is identified as an open reading frame with a role that is uncertain. V lost 1 base and J 4 bases, leaving 17 bases between the germline ends. This CDR3 has 17 residues. CDR3 nucleotides: TGCGCCAGCAGTCAATTTTCCACGGGTGAACGAAAAAACATTCAGTACTTC. Amino acid sequence: CASSQFSTGERKNIQYF.

The chain recombines TRBV6-5 with TRBJ2-5; 13 bases map to TRBD2. This CDR3 has 15 amino acids. With 6 bases clipped from V and 5 bases from J, the junction kept 6 bases outside the gene matches. Germline V lookup: CDR1 MNHEY, CDR2 SVGAGI. The CDR3 is CASSTSGGALETQYF. CDR3 DNA: TGTGCCAGCAGCACTAGCGGGGGGGCCTTGGAGACCCAGTACTTC.

This chain uses TRBV19 with TRBJ2-3; the match to TRBD1 covers 9 bases. Germline assignment: CDR1 LNHDA and CDR2 SQIVND (reference sequence). With 9 bases clipped from V and 2 bases from J, the junction kept 3 bases outside the gene matches. This CDR3 is built from 13 residues. The CDR3 region has the DNA TGTGCCAGCGGACAGGGGCTCACAGATACGCAGTATTTT. Its protein is CASGQGLTDTQYF.

This rearrangement joins TRBV15 to TRBJ2-1; D is unresolved. There are 11 residues in the CDR3. Between the trimmed V and J ends, which lost 6 bases and 8 bases, there was a span of 8 bases. CDR1 and CDR2 from the germline V gene are LNHNV and YYDKDF (reference sequence). The CDR3 region is CATSPKYEQFF. The CDR3 DNA is TGTGCCACCAGTCCGAAGTATGAGCAGTTCTTC. Complete variable domain (other parts from reference TRBV15 and TRBJ2-1): DAMVIQNPRYQVTQFGKPVTLSCSQTLNHNVMYWYQQKSSQAPKLLFHYYDKDFNNEADTPDNFQSRRPNTSFCFLDIRSPGLGDTAMYLCATSPKYEQFFGPGTRLTVL.

CDR3 residues: CASSLSRDFPRQAFF. In nucleotides, the CDR3 is TGCGCCAGCAGCCTATCTCGGGACTTTCCCCGACAGGCTTTCTTT. The J gene is TRBJ1-1, the V gene TRBV4-3; D is possibly TRBD1 (5 bases). Trimming shortened V by 4 bases and J by 11 bases, and 23 bases separated the two germline ends. The CDR3 covers 15 residues. CDR1 and CDR2 (germline): LGHNA, YSLEER.

DNA for the CDR3: TGTGCCAGCTCACCACATGCTAGCGGGAACTACGAGCAGTACTTC. As protein: CASSPHASGNYEQYF. The chain carries TRBV18 and TRBJ2-7; 9 nucleotides align to TRBD2. CDR3 length equals 15 residues. The germline V gene encodes CDR1 KGHSH and CDR2 LQKENI. Trimming at V came to 1 base and at J to 3 bases, leaving 4 bases not matched to a gene.

The sample holds one count of this clone. This chain connects TRBV10-3 to TRBJ1-2, with 8 bases matching TRBD1. The J segment lost 2 bases and the V segment lost 3 bases, leaving 2 bases of the junction unmatched. CDR3 length: 14 residues. The germline V gene encodes CDR1 ENHRY and CDR2 SYGVKD. CDR3 nucleotide sequence: TGTGCCATCAGTGAAACAGGGGGGAACTATGGCTACACCTTC. Residues: CAISETGGNYGYTF.

This clone was seen only a few times. The V call is TRBV7-9, the J call TRBJ1-5; D unclear. The V end was cut by 5 bases, the J end by 0 bases, with 14 bases between. Germline V CDR1 and CDR2: SEHNR, FQNEAQ (reference sequence). The CDR3 covers 16 residues. CDR3 loop: CASSPESVGSNQPQHF. CDR3 coding DNA: TGTGCCAGCAGCCCCGAGAGCGTTGGTAGCAATCAGCCCCAGCATTTT.

The V gene is TRBV4-1, the J gene TRBJ1-1, with 8 positions matching TRBD1. Unmatched junction bases numbered 10, after V lost 4 bases and J lost 3 bases. This CDR3 has 16 amino acids. Germline V CDR1 and CDR2: MGHRA, YSYEKL. CDR3 sequence reads: CASSLDRGWEDTEAFF. The CDR3 DNA reads as TGCGCCAGCAGCCTAGACAGGGGCTGGGAGGACACTGAAGCTTTCTTT.

J is TRBJ1-2 and V is TRBV18; a possible D gene is TRBD1 (6 bases). CDR1 and CDR2 from the germline V gene are KGHSH and LQKENI. The CDR3 consists of 15 residues. V lost 5 bases, J lost 4 bases, and 17 bases lay in between. CDR3 nucleotides: TGTGCCAGCTCATTCACAGGACAGCTTCTCTATGGCTACACCTTC. Its protein product is CASSFTGQLLYGYTF. The full variable domain, with the rest looked up from reference TRBV18 and TRBJ1-2, is NAGVMQNPRHLVRRRGQEARLRCSPMKGHSHVYWYRQLPEEGLKFMVYLQKENIIDESGMPKERFSAEFPKEGPSILRIQQVVRGDSAAYFCASSFTGQLLYGYTFGSGTRLTVV.

The genes are TRBV7-2 and TRBJ2-3; 13 nucleotides line up with TRBD2. Trimming removed 7 bases from V and 2 bases from J; junction bases left unmatched: 3. The CDR3 consists of 15 residues. Germline loops: CDR1 SGHTA, CDR2 FQGNSA. The CDR3 sequence is CASNTSGGATDTQYF. CDR3 nucleotide sequence: TGTGCCAGCAACACTAGCGGGGGGGCCACAGATACGCAGTATTTT.

This clone was picked up a small number of times. The chain combines TRBV18 with TRBJ1-2; D not resolved. There are 12 residues in the CDR3. V was pared by 6 bases and J by 6 bases, with 11 bases between. Germline lookup yields CDR1 KGHSH and CDR2 LQKENI. CDR3 nucleotide sequence: TGTGCCAGCTCGTCCCTCGGGGATGGCTACACCTTC. Its protein is CASSSLGDGYTF.

This chain connects TRBV27 to TRBJ2-1; unclear D gene. Germline V gives CDR1 MNHEY, CDR2 SMNVEV (reference sequence). Trimming removed 5 bases at V and 2 bases at J, with 7 bases between. The CDR3 is made up of 13 amino acids. The CDR3 nucleotides read TGTGCCAGCAGTCTTGACACCTACAATGAGCAGTTCTTC. Protein sequence: CASSLDTYNEQFF.

V usage is TRBV5-1 and J usage is TRBJ2-1; D is perhaps TRBD1 or TRBD2 (5 bases each). The V and J ends lost 3 bases and 0 bases respectively, with 25 bases between them. Germline CDR1 reads SGHRS; CDR2 reads YFSETQ. CDR3 length equals 20 residues. CDR3 sequence reads: CASSWDVVGLKDSSYNEQFF. Written as DNA, the CDR3 is TGCGCCAGCAGCTGGGACGTGGTGGGGCTAAAAGACAGCTCCTACAATGAGCAGTTCTTC.

This chain connects TRBV29-1 to TRBJ1-2; 8 bases line up with TRBD1. The CDR3 extends over 11 amino acids. Germline CDR1 reads SQVTM; CDR2 reads ANQGSEA. The junction had 2 bases not matched to a gene; V was cut back by 7 bases and J by 4 bases. In DNA form, the CDR3 reads TGCAGCGAGGGACAGGCCTATGGCTACACCTTC. Its protein product is CSEGQAYGYTF. Together with reference TRBV29-1 and TRBJ1-2, the CDR3 gives the full variable domain: SAVISQKPSRDICQRGTSLTIQCQVDSQVTMMFWYRQQPGQSLTLIATANQGSEATYESGFVIDKFPISRPNLTFSTLTVSNMSPEDSSIYLCSEGQAYGYTFGSGTRLTVV.